Each of the 18 T cell receptor beta chains below was sequenced from the same sample in a study of cytomegalovirus exposure and HLA in healthy donors. 13 Jbeta primers and 60 Vbeta primers were used for the PCR. The protocol was immunoSEQ multiplex PCR, while the TCRdb copy is restricted to in-frame clones and leaves out a portion. The data contain some 150,000 clones, about 86% of them singletons. The sequenced sample consisted of PBMCs. The receptors shown here come from a woman aged 30 to 39 in good health and CMV-seronegative.

The rearrangement joins TRBV19 to TRBJ2-3; D unclear. Per the germline V gene, CDR1 is LNHDA and CDR2 is SQIVND (reference sequence). CDR3 length equals 14 residues. The V and J ends lost 7 bases and 4 bases respectively, with 15 bases between them. CDR3 in DNA: TGTGCCAGTAAAAGAAGTCCGAGTGCAGATACGCAGTATTTT. The encoded protein is CASKRSPSADTQYF.

This chain joins TRBV30 and TRBJ2-6; TRBD1 agrees at 8 bases. With 5 bases clipped from V and 0 bases from J, the junction kept 3 bases outside the gene matches. The germline V gene has CDR1 GTSNPN and CDR2 SVGIG (reference sequence). The CDR3 has 15 amino acids. The CDR3 sequence: CAWGQGHSGANVLTF. CDR3 nucleotide sequence: TGTGCCTGGGGACAGGGTCACTCTGGGGCCAACGTCCTGACTTTC.

The chain joins TRBV9 to TRBJ2-1; the match to TRBD1 covers 10 bases. After removal of 2 bases from V and 2 bases from J, the junction contained 7 bases not matched to a gene. CDR3 length: 17 residues. CDR1 and CDR2 (germline): SGDLS, YYNGEE. The CDR3 nucleotides read TGTGCCAGCAGCGTTTCTCTCGGACAGGGGGCCTACAATGAGCAGTTCTTC. Translation gives CASSVSLGQGAYNEQFF.

The rearrangement joins TRBV18 to TRBJ1-3; weak D call: TRBD1 (5 bases). Trimming pared 6 bases from V and 0 bases from J, leaving 15 bases between. Germline CDR1 reads KGHSH; CDR2 reads LQKENI. The CDR3 spans 16 residues. The CDR3 bases are TGTGCCAGCTCTCAAGCCGGGGGTTACTCTGGAAACACCATATATTTT. This gives the protein CASSQAGGYSGNTIYF. The full variable domain, rest sourced from reference TRBV18 and TRBJ1-3, is NAGVMQNPRHLVRRRGQEARLRCSPMKGHSHVYWYRQLPEEGLKFMVYLQKENIIDESGMPKERFSAEFPKEGPSILRIQQVVRGDSAAYFCASSQAGGYSGNTIYFGEGSWLTVV.

This rearrangement joins TRBV28 to TRBJ2-7; 9 positions match TRBD2. Germline loops: CDR1 MDHEN, CDR2 SYDVKM. The CDR3 has 15 residues. Trimming took 6 bases from V and 3 from J; bases not matched to a gene: 9. This CDR3 is CASSLPGLAIYEQYF. The CDR3 DNA reads as TGTGCCAGCAGCCTTCCGGGACTAGCAATCTACGAGCAGTACTTC.

The gene calls are TRBV7-2 and TRBJ1-1; D is possibly TRBD1 (5 bases). The CDR3 sequence is 15 residues long. Germline values: CDR1 SGHTA, CDR2 FQGNSA. V was shortened by 1 base and J by 0 bases, with 9 bases between the two germline ends. The CDR3 region has the DNA TGTGCCAGCAGCTTAGTAACAGGTTTGAACACTGAAGCTTTCTTT. It yields the protein CASSLVTGLNTEAFF.

The sample holds a few counts of this clone. The chain uses TRBV7-9 and TRBJ1-1; the match to TRBD1 covers 7 bases. From germline, CDR1 is SEHNR and CDR2 FQNEAQ (reference sequence). The CDR3 extends over 18 amino acids. Trimming removed 1 base from V and 0 bases from J; junction bases left unmatched: 11. The CDR3 coding sequence is TGTGCCAGCAGCTTAGGCCTACCTGGGGGACAGTTGAACACTGAAGCTTTCTTT. This encodes CASSLGLPGGQLNTEAFF.

V gene TRBV4-2 combines with J gene TRBJ2-5; maybe TRBD2 (6 bases). Germline loops: CDR1 LGHNA, CDR2 YNFKEQ. CDR3 size: 14 residues. Trimming stripped 5 bases from V and 3 bases from J, with 13 bases between. Here the CDR3 reads CASSAERVKETQYF. In nucleotides, the CDR3 is TGTGCCAGCAGCGCAGAGCGGGTCAAAGAGACCCAGTACTTC.

This rearrangement joins TRBV6-5 to TRBJ2-7; 8 bases line up with TRBD1. The CDR3 is 13 residues long. J lost 4 bases, V lost 6 bases, and 5 bases had no gene match. Germline V CDR1 and CDR2: MNHEY, SVGAGI. The CDR3 region is CASRQGESYEQYF. CDR3 coding DNA: TGTGCCAGCAGACAGGGGGAGTCGTACGAGCAGTACTTC.

This sequence joins TRBV11-2 and TRBJ1-2; D is undetermined. Trimming removed 5 bases from V and 5 bases from J, with 15 bases in between. The CDR3 spans 14 residues. Per the germline V gene, CDR1 is SGHAT and CDR2 is FQNNGV. In nucleotides, the CDR3 is TGTGCCAGCAGCGCCAGCCTAGCCCGTTATGGCTACACCTTC. It translates to CASSASLARYGYTF.

About this clone: Other DNA variants within this sample encode the same CDR3. The chain joins TRBV19 to TRBJ2-1, with TRBD2 identical over 10 bases. Germline assignment: CDR1 LNHDA and CDR2 SQIVND (reference sequence). The CDR3 is made up of 15 amino acids. With 5 bases clipped from V and 5 bases from J, the junction kept 6 bases outside the gene matches. CDR3 nucleotides: TGTGCCAGTAGTCCTCGGACTAGCGGCAACAATGAGCAGTTCTTC. It codes for CASSPRTSGNNEQFF.

V gene TRBV29-1 combines with J gene TRBJ2-1; TRBD1 matches 7 bases. Germline trimming cut 7 bases from V and 6 bases from J; bases unmatched to any gene: 9. From germline, CDR1 is SQVTM and CDR2 ANQGSEA. The CDR3 has 13 residues. CDR3 DNA sequence: TGCAGCGGCCAGACAGGGCGACTCAATGAGCAGTTCTTC. The encoded protein is CSGQTGRLNEQFF.

V usage is TRBV9 and J usage is TRBJ2-1; D may be TRBD2 (6 bases). Trimming took off 0 bases at V and 4 bases at J, with 11 bases between the two ends. The CDR3 spans 15 residues. Germline CDR1 and CDR2: SGDLS and YYNGEE. CDR3 sequence: CASSVAGVGYNEQFF. Written as DNA, the CDR3 is TGTGCCAGCAGCGTAGCGGGAGTAGGGTACAATGAGCAGTTCTTC.

The chain joins TRBV6-6 to TRBJ1-2; no firm D call. The germline V gene has CDR1 MNHNY and CDR2 SVGAGI (reference sequence). The V and J ends lost 3 bases and 2 bases respectively, with 10 bases between them. The CDR3 loop spans 14 amino acids. This CDR3 reads CASSYIDSNYGYTF. The CDR3 region has the DNA TGTGCCAGCAGTTATATCGACTCCAACTATGGCTACACCTTC.

The V call is TRBV28, the J call TRBJ1-2; 7 bases agree with TRBD1. The V segment lost 10 bases and the J segment 8 bases; nucleotides outside the gene matches: 16. The CDR3 runs to 14 residues. CDR1 and CDR2 from the germline V gene are MDHEN and SYDVKM. CDR3 loop: CATGQAPVARGYTF. CDR3 coding DNA: TGTGCCACTGGACAGGCCCCAGTAGCGCGCGGCTACACCTTC.

This clone was counted between two and nine times. The V and J genes are TRBV11-2 and TRBJ2-1; 7 positions match TRBD2. The CDR3 sequence is 15 residues long. The germline V gene has CDR1 SGHAT and CDR2 FQNNGV. V was clipped by 0 bases and J by 5 bases; unmatched bases: 4. CDR3 sequence (DNA): TGTGCCAGCAGCTTAGAGCGGGGGTTAAACAATGAGCAGTTCTTC. It yields the protein CASSLERGLNNEQFF. The full variable domain, with the rest looked up from reference TRBV11-2 and TRBJ2-1, is EAGVAQSPRYKIIEKRQSVAFWCNPISGHATLYWYQQILGQGPKLLIQFQNNGVVDDSQLPKDRFSAERLKGVDSTLKIQPAKLEDSAVYLCASSLERGLNNEQFFGPGTRLTVL.

This chain joins TRBV10-2 and TRBJ2-7; the match to TRBD2 covers 14 bases. V lost 4 bases and J lost 1; bases outside the gene matches: 0. CDR1 and CDR2 from the germline V gene are WSHSY and SAAADI. This CDR3 has 15 amino acids. The CDR3 loop is CASSGLAGGSYEQYF. CDR3 DNA: TGCGCCAGCAGTGGACTAGCGGGGGGGTCCTACGAGCAGTACTTC.

The rearrangement joins TRBV4-3 to TRBJ1-2; tentatively, D is TRBD1 (5 bases). The CDR3 consists of 15 residues. V was clipped by 0 bases and J by 8 bases, with 16 bases between them. Germline-derived CDR1 and CDR2 are LGHNA and YSLEER. The CDR3, as DNA: TGCGCCAGCAGCCAAGAAGGGGCAGGCGGGAAAGGCTACACCTTC. Translation gives CASSQEGAGGKGYTF.